This T cell receptor beta chain was recovered during a study of blood T cell repertoires in COVID-19. Overall study: PBMCs, B-cell-depleted T cells, or T cells were the source of the cDNA or gDNA that made up the material.

The V gene end was trimmed by 8 bases and the J gene end by 7 bases; junction bases not matched to a gene: 17. This CDR3 is 18 amino acids long. CDR1 MNHEY and CDR2 SMNVEV come from the germline V gene (reference sequence). Measured with immunoSEQ multiplex PCR; TCRdb has only the in-frame clones, and not every one. Of fewer than 600,000 clones in the sample, over 75% were seen once. The chain recombines TRBV27 with TRBJ2-1; the match to TRBD2 covers 13 bases. Specimen: PBMCs or T cells enriched from blood (not recorded which). The source of this sequence is a middle-aged woman who had recovered from COVID-19. The CDR3 spells CASRRTSGRATAWNEQFF. As DNA, the CDR3 is TGTGCCAGCCGACGGACTAGCGGGAGAGCCACCGCCTGGAATGAGCAGTTCTTC.